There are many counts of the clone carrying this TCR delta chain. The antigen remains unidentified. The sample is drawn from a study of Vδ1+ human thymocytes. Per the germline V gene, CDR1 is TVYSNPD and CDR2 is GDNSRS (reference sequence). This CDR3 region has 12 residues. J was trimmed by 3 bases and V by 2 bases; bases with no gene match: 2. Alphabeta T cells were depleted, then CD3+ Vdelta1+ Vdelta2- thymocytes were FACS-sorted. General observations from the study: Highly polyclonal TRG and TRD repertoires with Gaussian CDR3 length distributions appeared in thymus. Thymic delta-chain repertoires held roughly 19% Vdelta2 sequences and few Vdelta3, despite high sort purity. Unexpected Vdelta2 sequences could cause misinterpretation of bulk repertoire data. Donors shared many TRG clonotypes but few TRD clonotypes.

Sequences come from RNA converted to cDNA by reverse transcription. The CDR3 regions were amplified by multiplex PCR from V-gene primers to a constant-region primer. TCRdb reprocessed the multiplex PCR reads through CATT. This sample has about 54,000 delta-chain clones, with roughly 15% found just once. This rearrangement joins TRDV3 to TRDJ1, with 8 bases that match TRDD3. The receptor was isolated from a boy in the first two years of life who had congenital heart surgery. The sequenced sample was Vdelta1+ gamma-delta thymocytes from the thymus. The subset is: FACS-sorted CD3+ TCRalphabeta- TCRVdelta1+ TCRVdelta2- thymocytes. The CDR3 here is CAFWGYPDKLIF. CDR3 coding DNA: TGTGCCTTTTGGGGATACCCCGATAAACTCATCTTT. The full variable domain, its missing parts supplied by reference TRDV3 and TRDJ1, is CDKVTQSSPDQTVASGSEVVLLCTYDTVYSNPDLFWYRIRPDYSFQFVFYGDNSRSEGADFTQGRFSVKHILTQKAFHLVISPVRTEDSATYYCAFWGYPDKLIFGKGTRVTVEP.